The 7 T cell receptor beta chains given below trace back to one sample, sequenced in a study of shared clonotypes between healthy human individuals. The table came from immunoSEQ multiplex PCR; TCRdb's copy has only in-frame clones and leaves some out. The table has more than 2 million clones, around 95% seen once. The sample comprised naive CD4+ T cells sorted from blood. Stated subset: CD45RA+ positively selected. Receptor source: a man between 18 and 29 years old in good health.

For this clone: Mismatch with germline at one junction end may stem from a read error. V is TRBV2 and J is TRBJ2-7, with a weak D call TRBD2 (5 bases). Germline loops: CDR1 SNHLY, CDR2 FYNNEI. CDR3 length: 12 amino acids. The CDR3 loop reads CASREGLDEQYF. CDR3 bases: TGTGCCAGCAGGGAAGGACTCGACGAGCAGTACTTC. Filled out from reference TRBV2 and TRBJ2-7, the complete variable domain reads EPEVTQTPSHQVTQMGQEVILRCVPISNHLYFYWYRQILGQKVEFLVSFYNNEISEKSEIFDDQFSVERPDGSNFTLKIRSTKLEDSAMYFCASREGLDEQYFGPGTRLTVT.

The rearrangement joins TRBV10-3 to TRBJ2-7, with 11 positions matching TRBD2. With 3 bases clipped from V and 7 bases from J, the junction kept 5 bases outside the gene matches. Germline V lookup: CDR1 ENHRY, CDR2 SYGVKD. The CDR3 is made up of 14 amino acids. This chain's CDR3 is CAISDHLAGGEQYF. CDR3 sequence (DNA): TGTGCCATCAGTGACCACCTAGCGGGAGGTGAGCAGTACTTC.

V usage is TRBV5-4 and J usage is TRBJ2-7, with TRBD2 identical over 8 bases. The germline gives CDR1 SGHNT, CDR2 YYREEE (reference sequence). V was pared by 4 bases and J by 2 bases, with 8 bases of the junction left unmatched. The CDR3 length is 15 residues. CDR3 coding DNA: TGTGCCAGCAGCCGGGGGGGTATGGCGACCTACGAGCAGTACTTC. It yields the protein CASSRGGMATYEQYF.

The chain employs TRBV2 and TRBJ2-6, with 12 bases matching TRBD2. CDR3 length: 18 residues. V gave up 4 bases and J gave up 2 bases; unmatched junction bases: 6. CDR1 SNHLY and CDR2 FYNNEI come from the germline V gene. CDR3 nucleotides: TGTGCCAGCAGTGGGCAGCTAGCGGGGGGGCCTGGGGCCAACGTCCTGACTTTC. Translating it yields CASSGQLAGGPGANVLTF.

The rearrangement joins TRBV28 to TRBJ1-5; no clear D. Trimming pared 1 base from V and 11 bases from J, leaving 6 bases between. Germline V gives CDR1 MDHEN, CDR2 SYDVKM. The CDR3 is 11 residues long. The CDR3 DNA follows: TGTGCCAGCAGTTTATCGCGGGCCCAGCATTTT. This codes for CASSLSRAQHF.

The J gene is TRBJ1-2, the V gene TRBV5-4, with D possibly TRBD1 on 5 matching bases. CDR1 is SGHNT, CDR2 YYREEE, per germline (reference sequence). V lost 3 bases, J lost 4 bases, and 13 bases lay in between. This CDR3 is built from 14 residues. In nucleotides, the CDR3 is TGTGCCAGCAGCTCGATGGGACGGAGCTATGGCTACACCTTC. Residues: CASSSMGRSYGYTF.

In DNA, the CDR3 is TGTGCCATCAGTGAAAGAGAGGGGATCATCTACAATGAGCAGTTCTTC. It codes for CAISEREGIIYNEQFF. This chain joins TRBV10-3 and TRBJ2-1; D is tentatively TRBD1 or TRBD2 (5 bases each). This CDR3 region has 16 residues. V lost 3 bases, J lost 3 bases, and 15 bases lay in between. Germline CDR1 and CDR2: ENHRY and SYGVKD.